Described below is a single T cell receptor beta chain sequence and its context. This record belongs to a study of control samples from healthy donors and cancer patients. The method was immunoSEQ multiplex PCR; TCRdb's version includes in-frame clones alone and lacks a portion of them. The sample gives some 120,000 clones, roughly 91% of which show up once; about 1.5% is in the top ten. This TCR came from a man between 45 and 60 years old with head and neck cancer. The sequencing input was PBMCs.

The CDR3 nucleotides read TGTGCCAGCAGCTTCGAGGGGGACCCCTACAATGAGCAGTTCTTC. This encodes CASSFEGDPYNEQFF. V is TRBV11-2 and J is TRBJ2-1, with D possibly being TRBD1 (6 bases). CDR1 SGHAT and CDR2 FQNNGV come from the germline V gene. Deletions cut 3 bases from V and 2 bases from J, with 11 bases between. The CDR3 length is 15 residues.